These 15 T cell receptor beta chains were sequenced from one sample in a study of control samples from healthy donors and cancer patients. Clones were sequenced by immunoSEQ multiplex PCR, and TCRdb holds only the in-frame ones, with some missing. In the table there are tens of thousands of clones, around four fifths of which are singletons. Input material: blood. Receptor source: a man aged 45 to 65 in good health.

The chain is built from TRBV19 and TRBJ2-7, with D maybe TRBD2 (6 bases). Germline V lookup: CDR1 LNHDA, CDR2 SQIVND (reference sequence). Trimming shortened V by 5 bases and J by 6 bases, and 20 bases separated the two germline ends. This CDR3 comprises 15 residues. DNA for the CDR3: TGTGCCAGTAGTTCAACCCCTTTGACTAGAGGCGAGCAGTACTTC. It codes for CASSSTPLTRGEQYF.

The V and J genes are TRBV4-2 and TRBJ1-1; 7 bases map to TRBD1. V gave up 0 bases and J gave up 4 bases; unmatched junction bases: 8. The germline CDR1 and CDR2 sequences are LGHNA and YNFKEQ. This CDR3 has 16 amino acids. The CDR3 DNA sequence: TGTGCCAGCAGCCAAGATCTAGGGGGCTGGCGCACTGAAGCTTTCTTT. It encodes CASSQDLGGWRTEAFF.

V is TRBV5-1 and J is TRBJ2-1, with TRBD2 identical over 9 bases. V lost 0 bases and J lost 4; bases outside the gene matches: 2. The CDR3 has 15 residues. The V gene's germline CDR1 is SGHRS and CDR2 YFSETQ. CDR3: CASSLASGVYNEQFF. CDR3 sequence (DNA): TGCGCCAGCAGCTTGGCTAGCGGGGTATACAATGAGCAGTTCTTC.

The rearrangement links TRBV29-1 to TRBJ1-5, with 8 bases lining up with TRBD1. CDR1 is SQVTM, CDR2 ANQGSEA, per germline. V lost 4 bases and J lost 7; bases outside the gene matches: 6. The CDR3 runs to 13 residues. CDR3 sequence: CSVAQGAGQPQHF. DNA of the CDR3: TGCAGCGTTGCCCAGGGGGCAGGGCAGCCCCAGCATTTT.

This clone was seen only once. The genes are TRBV9 and TRBJ1-1; D remains ambiguous. Germline loops: CDR1 SGDLS, CDR2 YYNGEE. The CDR3 extends over 14 amino acids. V lost 0 bases, J lost 6 bases, and 12 bases lay in between. CDR3 nucleotide sequence: TGTGCCAGCAGCGTAGGACGGTTTGGGGCTGAAGCTTTCTTT. Translated: CASSVGRFGAEAFF.

By sample share, this clone is medium-sized (0.01 to 0.1%). The chain has TRBV6-2 or TRBV6-3 and TRBJ2-2; 10 nucleotides line up with TRBD1. The CDR3 sequence is 15 residues long. With V trimmed by 4 bases and J by 3 bases, 2 bases remained unmatched. Germline V gene data show CDR1 as MNHEY and CDR2 as SVGEGT. This CDR3 is CASSSGTGDTGELFF. The CDR3 nucleotides read TGTGCCAGCAGTTCCGGGACAGGGGACACCGGGGAGCTGTTTTTT.

This chain links TRBV28 with TRBJ2-1, with 8 bases lining up with TRBD2. The CDR3 consists of 13 residues. The V segment lost 11 bases and the J segment 9 bases; nucleotides outside the gene matches: 12. Germline CDR1 reads MDHEN; CDR2 reads SYDVKM. The CDR3 region is CASRENGGGEQFF. CDR3 coding DNA: TGTGCCTCCCGGGAAAACGGGGGGGGTGAGCAGTTCTTC. Full variable domain (remainder filled in from reference TRBV28 and TRBJ2-1): DVKVTQSSRYLVKRTGEKVFLECVQDMDHENMFWYRQDPGLGLRLIYFSYDVKMKEKGDIPEGYSVSREKKERFSLILESASTNQTSMYLCASRENGGGEQFFGPGTRLTVL.

This chain connects TRBV7-9 to TRBJ2-1; TRBD1 is a possible D gene (5 bases). Trimming took 6 bases from V and 0 from J, leaving 12 bases between them. The CDR3 contains 15 residues. Germline V gene sequence: CDR1 SEHNR, CDR2 FQNEAQ (reference sequence). In nucleotides, the CDR3 is TGTGCCAGCAGACGTACAGGAGTCTCCTACAATGAGCAGTTCTTC. Amino acid sequence: CASRRTGVSYNEQFF.

The V and J genes are TRBV6-4 and TRBJ2-1; 13 bases line up with TRBD2. This CDR3 has 14 residues. V lost 4 bases to trimming and J lost 6 bases; unmatched junction nucleotides: 0. Germline-derived CDR1 and CDR2 are MRHNA and SNTAGT. For the CDR3, the DNA is TGTGCCAGCAGTGGGACTAGCGGGAGCAATGAGCAGTTCTTC. This gives the protein CASSGTSGSNEQFF.

The V call is TRBV21-1, the J call TRBJ2-3. TRBV21-1 is described as a pseudogene. The CDR3 runs 15 residues. The CDR3 sequence: CASSHDRGGTDTQYF. The CDR3 coding sequence is TGTGCCAGCAGTCACGATAGGGGGGGCACAGATACGCAGTATTTT.

V usage is TRBV5-1 and J usage is TRBJ2-7, with D hard to call. CDR3 length equals 15 residues. Germline CDR1 is SGHRS and CDR2 is YFSETQ. V lost 0 bases to trimming and J lost 2 bases, with 12 bases between them. CDR3 loop: CASSLDSARPYEQYF. The CDR3 DNA reads TGCGCCAGCAGCTTGGACTCAGCTAGGCCCTACGAGCAGTACTTC.

CDR3 region: CASSYTGETQETQYF. As DNA, the CDR3 is TGTGCCAGCAGTTACACCGGGGAGACCCAAGAGACCCAGTACTTC. The V call is TRBV6-6, the J call TRBJ2-5; tentatively, D is TRBD2 (5 bases). Germline V gives CDR1 MNHNY, CDR2 SVGAGI (reference sequence). The V end lost 2 bases, the J end lost 1 base, and 11 bases lay between the germline ends. The CDR3 runs to 15 residues.

Points on this clone: At one end, the junction sequence differs from germline, possibly due to a read error. This chain links TRBV7-9 with TRBJ2-3; no reliable D call. The germline gives CDR1 SEHNR, CDR2 FQNEAQ (reference sequence). CDR3 length: 18 amino acids. The CDR3 nucleotides are TGTGCCAGCACCTTACCGCAAAACTTGGCGAAAAGCACAGATACGCAGTATTTT. Translating it yields CASTLPQNLAKSTDTQYF. The whole variable domain, filled in from reference TRBV7-9 and TRBJ2-3, reads DTGVSQNPRHKITKRGQNVTFRCDPISEHNRLYWYRQTLGQGPEFLTYFQNEAQLEKSRLLSDRFSAERPKGSFSTLEIQRTEQGDSAMYLCASTLPQNLAKSTDTQYFGPGTRLTVL.

This chain joins TRBV28 and TRBJ2-3, with TRBD1 as a possible D gene (7 bases). V shed 6 bases and J shed 6 bases, with 13 bases lying between them. From germline, CDR1 is MDHEN and CDR2 SYDVKM. This CDR3 has 13 amino acids. The CDR3 DNA sequence: TGTGCCAGCAGAAAGACAGGGAGGGATACGCAGTATTTT. Translation gives CASRKTGRDTQYF.

This chain joins TRBV4-1 and TRBJ2-4; the match to TRBD2 covers 11 bases. This CDR3 is 17 amino acids long. CDR1 is MGHRA and CDR2 is YSYEKL in the germline V gene. The ends lost 4 bases at V and 2 bases at J; junction bases unmatched: 7. This CDR3 is CASSPTLAGGSKNIQYF. CDR3 DNA: TGCGCCAGCAGCCCAACCCTAGCGGGAGGATCCAAAAACATTCAGTACTTC.